A selection of T cell receptor beta chains follows, all from one sample in a study of beta chain features in type 1 diabetes. Sequencing was performed with immunoSEQ multiplex PCR; in TCRdb, only in-frame clones are kept and a portion is missing. The sample yields about half a million clones, over 10% seen once. Input material: naive CD4+ T cells from blood. These receptors all come from a woman aged 18 to 35 in good health. CDR3s include the opening cysteine and the closing phenylalanine or tryptophan. The D gene is left open where the match is weak. For some rows the clone size is stated as once, few or many, or as a class when expanded; others skip it.

abundance	v_gene	j_gene	len	d_gene	CDR3nt	CDR3aa
-	TRBV7-2	TRBJ2-5	14	-	TGTGCCAGCAGCTTAGTCCCGCTGAAAGAGACCCAGTACTTC	CASSLVPLKETQYF
-	TRBV7-2	TRBJ2-2	14	TRBD1	TGTGCCAGCAGCACGGGACAGCACACCGGGGAGCTGTTTTTT	CASSTGQHTGELFF
few	TRBV21-1	TRBJ1-1	12	-	TGTGCCAGCAGCAAAGAGCCGTTCGGGGTATTCTTT	CASSKEPFGVFF
few	TRBV5-1	TRBJ2-5	12	-	TGCGCCAGCGCCTTGGAGGGCGAGACCCAGTACTTC	CASALEGETQYF
few	TRBV20-1	TRBJ1-2	11	TRBD1	TGCAGTGCTCGAGGGGGCGGTGGCTACACCTTC	CSARGGGGYTF
-	TRBV18	TRBJ2-5	14	-	TGTGCCAGCTCACCACCGGTTAGACGTGAGACCCAGTACTTC	CASSPPVRRETQYF
few	TRBV5-1	TRBJ2-1	15	TRBD1	TGCGCCAGCAGCTTGGTGGGGACAGGGGACAATGAGCAGTTCTTC	CASSLVGTGDNEQFF
few	TRBV4-2	TRBJ2-3	15	TRBD1	TGTGCCAGCAGCCAAGGACAGGGCTACACAGATACGCAGTATTTT	CASSQGQGYTDTQYF
few	TRBV29-1	TRBJ2-3	15	TRBD1	TGCAGCGTTGCCCTCAACAGGGGGCGGACAGATACGCAGTATTTT	CSVALNRGRTDTQYF
-	TRBV4-2	TRBJ2-1	15	-	TGTGCCAGCAGCCAACCAAGGCCGGGGTACAATGAGCAGTTCTTC	CASSQPRPGYNEQFF
once	TRBV30	TRBJ2-5	13	-	TGTGCCTTCCGGCTTGTACTTAAAGAGACCCAGTACTTC	CAFRLVLKETQYF
few	TRBV4-2	TRBJ2-7	20	TRBD2	TGTGCCAGCAGCCAAGTACGGCCGGGACTAGCGGTACCATTTTCCTACGAGCAGTACTTC	CASSQVRPGLAVPFSYEQYF
few	TRBV27	TRBJ1-1	15	-	TGTGCCAGCAGTTTAAAGATGGCAAGGAACACTGAAGCTTTCTTT	CASSLKMARNTEAFF
few	TRBV6-5	TRBJ2-1	15	TRBD2	TGTGCCAGCAGGGAGACTAGCCCTCCCTACAATGAGCAGTTCTTC	CASRETSPPYNEQFF
few	TRBV14	TRBJ2-1	16	-	TGTGCCAGCAGCCGACGGGGGTTTAGCTCCTACAATGAGCAGTTCTTC	CASSRRGFSSYNEQFF
once	TRBV15	TRBJ1-5	16	-	TGTGCCACCAGCAGAAATAGTTATCTCGGGACCCAGCCCCAGCATTTT	CATSRNSYLGTQPQHF
-	TRBV9	TRBJ1-6	15	-	TGTGCCAGCAGCGGACAGAGCTCCTATAATTCACCCCTCCACTTT	CASSGQSSYNSPLHF
-	TRBV4-2	TRBJ2-7	11	-	TGTGCCAGCAGCCAAGAGCACGAGCAGTACTTC	CASSQEHEQYF
few	TRBV5-1	TRBJ2-1	15	-	TGCGCCAGCAGCCTCGACATGGCTCCCTACAATGAGCAGTTCTTC	CASSLDMAPYNEQFF
few	TRBV4-3	TRBJ1-1	13	-	TGCGCCAGCAGCCAAGAAATGCATACTGAAGCTTTCTTT	CASSQEMHTEAFF
-	TRBV7-7	TRBJ2-7	13	TRBD1	TGTGCTACCAGCGTGGGACAGGGGACCGAGCAGTACTTC	CATSVGQGTEQYF
-	TRBV27	TRBJ2-1	15	TRBD2	TGTGCCAGCAGTTTAACGCGACTAGCCCACAATGAGCAGTTCTTC	CASSLTRLAHNEQFF
-	TRBV9	TRBJ2-7	17	-	TGTGCCAGCAGCGTAGAGGCTGGCCCCGTTACTTTCTACGAGCAGTACTTC	CASSVEAGPVTFYEQYF
-	TRBV28	TRBJ2-5	15	TRBD1	TGTGCCAGCAGCTTTCAGGGGGCGCAGAAGGAGACCCAGTACTTC	CASSFQGAQKETQYF
-	TRBV7-9	TRBJ1-1	13	-	TGTGCCAGCAGCTTAATGTTGAAAACTGAAGCTTTCTTT	CASSLMLKTEAFF
-	TRBV10-3	TRBJ2-7	13	-	TGTGCCATTAGAGCGGGCAGCTCCTACGAGCAGTACTTC	CAIRAGSSYEQYF
-	TRBV19	TRBJ2-1	13	-	TGTGCCAGTAGCTCTGGATTGGGCAATGAGCAGTTCTTC	CASSSGLGNEQFF
-	TRBV5-1	TRBJ2-7	14	-	TGCGCCAGCAGCCTCCGGGACGGAATACGGGAGCAGTACTTC	CASSLRDGIREQYF
few	TRBV4-2	TRBJ1-2	16	-	TGTGCCAGCAGCCAACCCTCAGGAGCCACTTTATGGGGCTACACCTTC	CASSQPSGATLWGYTF
-	TRBV9	TRBJ2-1	16	TRBD2	TGTGCCAGCAGCGTAGCGATAGGACTAGCGGGGGTAGTTCAGTTCTTC	CASSVAIGLAGVVQFF
few	TRBV5-1	TRBJ2-1	14	-	TGCGCCAGCAGCCTTAGCGGATACTACAATGAGCAGTTCTTC	CASSLSGYYNEQFF
few	TRBV9	TRBJ1-5	15	TRBD1	TGTGCCAGCAGCGTCCAGGGGGACCCTCATCAGCCCCAGCATTTT	CASSVQGDPHQPQHF
-	TRBV15	TRBJ1-2	12	-	TGTGCCGCCGGGGAGAGAAGCTATGGCTACACCTTC	CAAGERSYGYTF
few	TRBV7-2	TRBJ2-5	14	-	TGTGCCAGCAGCTTAGCTCGGAACCAAGAGACCCAGTACTTC	CASSLARNQETQYF
-	TRBV15	TRBJ1-5	17	TRBD1	TGTGCCACCAGCAGAGTCGGGACAGGGGCCCGCAATCAGCCCCAGCATTTT	CATSRVGTGARNQPQHF
few	TRBV10-3	TRBJ2-1	13	TRBD2	TGTGCCATCAGTGCCGGGACTAGCAATGAGCAGTTCTTC	CAISAGTSNEQFF
few	TRBV6-1	TRBJ1-5	15	-	TGTGCCAGCAGTGGGCGGCCAATCGGGGATCAGCCCCAGCATTTT	CASSGRPIGDQPQHF
few	TRBV6-9	TRBJ1-4	15	-	TGTGCCAGCAGTTATTCGTCCAGGGCGGAGGAAAAACTGTTTTTT	CASSYSSRAEEKLFF
few	TRBV9	TRBJ1-2	15	-	TGTGCCAGCAGCGTAGGGGCAGGGGCGAACTATGGCTACACCTTC	CASSVGAGANYGYTF
-	TRBV7-2	TRBJ2-5	13	-	TGTGCCAGCAGCTTAGCGCTTTGGGAGACCCAGTACTTC	CASSLALWETQYF
-	TRBV11-1	TRBJ1-2	13	-	TGTGCCAGCAGCCCCGGGTTGGACTATGGCTACACCTTC	CASSPGLDYGYTF
few	TRBV5-4	TRBJ2-3	15	-	TGTGCCAGCACCGATCGGAGGGGCGCGGGCGATACGCAGTATTTT	CASTDRRGAGDTQYF
-	TRBV7-8	TRBJ2-1	16	-	TGTGCCAGCAGCACCCGACAGGAAAGCTCCTACAATGAGCAGTTCTTC	CASSTRQESSYNEQFF
few	TRBV5-1	TRBJ2-3	15	-	TGCGCCAGCAGCTTGGCAGTGGGGAGCACAGATACGCAGTATTTT	CASSLAVGSTDTQYF
-	TRBV12-5	TRBJ2-1	14	TRBD2	TGTGCTAGTGGCCTGGGACTAGCGGGTTTAAGACAGTTCTTC	CASGLGLAGLRQFF
-	TRBV2	TRBJ2-3	13	TRBD1	TGTGCCAGCACGGGACAGGGAACAGATACGCAGTATTTT	CASTGQGTDTQYF
few	TRBV5-6	TRBJ2-3	16	TRBD1	TGTGCCAGCAGCCCAACGGGACAGGGGGTGCCAGATACGCAGTATTTT	CASSPTGQGVPDTQYF
-	TRBV2	TRBJ1-5	13	TRBD1	TGTGCCAGCAAGGGACAGAGCAATCAGCCCCAGCATTTT	CASKGQSNQPQHF
few	TRBV5-4	TRBJ1-5	13	-	TGTGCCAGCAGCTTGGGGCAGGATCAGCCCCAGCATTTT	CASSLGQDQPQHF
few	TRBV10-3	TRBJ1-2	13	TRBD1	TGTGCCATCAGTGGGGGACAGGGGTATGGCTACACCTTC	CAISGGQGYGYTF
-	TRBV7-2	TRBJ2-1	15	TRBD1	TGTGCCAGCAGTCCCACGGGACAGGTCGTTGTTGAGCAGTTCTTC	CASSPTGQVVVEQFF
few	TRBV7-9	TRBJ1-2	14	-	TGTGCCAGCAGCTTAGGTCAGGGGCACTATGGCTACACCTTC	CASSLGQGHYGYTF
few	TRBV15	TRBJ1-4	14	-	TGTGCCACCAGCAGAGATACCGGGAATGAAAAACTGTTTTTT	CATSRDTGNEKLFF